The clone carrying this T cell receptor beta chain was counted ten times or more. Its antigen remains unidentified. The sample is drawn from a study of response to subunit inactivated influenza vaccine. Overall study findings and caveats: Authors suggested seasonal influenza vaccinations each recruit few new T cells.

Via MiXCR, TCRdb re-called the RT-PCR reads, giving one row per CDR3 protein. Of fewer than 700,000 distinct CDR3 sequences listed, around 13% are singletons. This CDR3 is 15 amino acids long. V gave up 6 bases and J gave up 0 bases, with 13 bases separating them. Sequences were derived from PBMCs from blood, sampled around seven weeks after vaccination. V usage is TRBV12-3 or TRBV12-4 and J usage is TRBJ2-3; D is perhaps TRBD1 (6 bases). This clonotype originated in a man aged 45-60 years who received an inactivated influenza vaccine. In DNA form, the CDR3 reads TGTGCCAGCAGCTTGGACAGAACTAGCACAGATACGCAGTATTTT. Translation gives CASSLDRTSTDTQYF.